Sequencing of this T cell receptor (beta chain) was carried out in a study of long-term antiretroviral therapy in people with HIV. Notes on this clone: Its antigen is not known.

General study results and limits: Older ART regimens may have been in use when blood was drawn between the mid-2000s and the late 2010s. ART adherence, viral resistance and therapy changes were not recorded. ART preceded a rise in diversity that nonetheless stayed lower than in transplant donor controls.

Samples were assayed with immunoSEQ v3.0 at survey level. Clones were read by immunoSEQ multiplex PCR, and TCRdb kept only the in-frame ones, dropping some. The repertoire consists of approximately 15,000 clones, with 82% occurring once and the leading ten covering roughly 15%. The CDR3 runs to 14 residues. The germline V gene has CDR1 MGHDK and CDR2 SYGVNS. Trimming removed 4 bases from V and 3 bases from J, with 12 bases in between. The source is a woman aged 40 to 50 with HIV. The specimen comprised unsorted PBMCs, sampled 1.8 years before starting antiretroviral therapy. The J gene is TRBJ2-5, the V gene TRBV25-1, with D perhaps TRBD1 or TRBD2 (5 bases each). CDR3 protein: CASSAWDGEETQYF. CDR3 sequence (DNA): TGTGCCAGCAGTGCGTGGGACGGGGAAGAGACCCAGTACTTC.